Below, 18 T cell receptor beta chains from the same sample are listed, as sequenced in a study of T-cell memory formation after mild COVID-19. Each CDR3 protein gets one entry after TCRdb re-called the 5' RACE reads with MiXCR. The sample holds 250,000 to 300,000 distinct CDR3 sequences, more than 15% seen once. The specimen was PBMCs or a T cell subset sorted from them (not recorded which). Every receptor here comes from a man younger than 35 who had mild COVID-19 (a few samples of this study predate the infection). Cell type and time point are not known.

In nucleotides, the CDR3 is TGTGCCAGCAGCCTTCCGCGGACTCACTGGGAAAAACTGTTTTTT. This sequence encodes CASSLPRTHWEKLFF. The gene calls are TRBV5-5 and TRBJ1-4; D ambiguous. Germline-derived CDR1 and CDR2 are SGHKS and YYEKEE (reference sequence). The CDR3 totals 15 residues. Trimming pared 4 bases from V and 8 bases from J, leaving 18 bases between.

V gene TRBV12-3 or TRBV12-4 combines with J gene TRBJ1-2, with D maybe TRBD1 (5 bases). CDR3 length equals 15 residues. The V gene lost 4 bases and the J gene lost 3 bases, with 15 bases spanning the gap. CDR3 region: CASSSRLRGDYGYTF. CDR3 in DNA: TGTGCCAGCAGTTCTCGGTTACGAGGGGACTATGGCTACACCTTC.

This rearrangement joins TRBV11-2 to TRBJ2-3; D is perhaps TRBD1 (6 bases). There are 14 residues in the CDR3. Germline assignment: CDR1 SGHAT and CDR2 FQNNGV. The ends were cut back, 3 bases at V and 4 bases at J, with 11 bases in the middle. The chain's CDR3 is CASSLDSFPDTQYF. CDR3 nucleotide sequence: TGTGCCAGCAGCTTGGACAGTTTCCCAGATACGCAGTATTTT.

This clonotype showed up just a few times. V and J are TRBV24-1 and TRBJ1-1; 8 nucleotides align to TRBD1. V lost 9 bases, J lost 5 bases, and 7 bases stayed unmatched. The V gene's germline CDR1 is KGHDR and CDR2 SFDVKD. The CDR3 runs 13 residues. In DNA, the CDR3 is TGTGCCACCCTGGACAGGGAGGCGACTGAAGCTTTCTTT. Its translation: CATLDREATEAFF.

This rearrangement joins TRBV5-1 to TRBJ2-3, with D perhaps matching TRBD1 (5 bases). V was cut by 0 bases and J by 2 bases, with 13 bases left in between. The CDR3 runs 16 residues. The germline CDR1 and CDR2 sequences are SGHRS and YFSETQ. CDR3 in amino acids: CASSLGSAGSTDTQYF. In DNA, the CDR3 is TGCGCCAGCAGCTTGGGCTCGGCAGGGTCCACAGATACGCAGTATTTT.

This clonotype was observed a few times. The CDR3 nucleotides read TGCAGTGCTCCGGTGCTCTCGGACAGGGGGCGAATCGAGCAGTACGTC. Encoded protein: CSAPVLSDRGRIEQYV. The chain combines TRBV20-1 with TRBJ2-7; 11 positions match TRBD1. The germline CDR1 and CDR2 sequences are DFQATT and SNEGSKA (reference sequence). The CDR3 runs to 16 residues. The trim removed 5 bases at V and 6 bases at J, leaving 15 bases unmatched.

This clonotype was detected a few times. The chain links TRBV7-2 to TRBJ2-5, with D perhaps matching TRBD1 (6 bases). The V end lost 1 base, the J end lost 6 bases, and 21 bases lay between the germline ends. The CDR3 has 17 amino acids. CDR1 is SGHTA, CDR2 FQGNSA, per germline. CDR3 nucleotides: TGTGCCAGCAGCTTAGAAGGCTGGGGGCGGGTTCGAAAGACCCAGTACTTC. It codes for CASSLEGWGRVRKTQYF.

This clonotype showed up just a few times. The chain joins TRBV9 to TRBJ2-1; D may be TRBD2 (7 bases). From germline, CDR1 is SGDLS and CDR2 YYNGEE. The CDR3 runs 15 residues. The V and J ends lost 4 bases and 3 bases respectively, with 14 bases between them. Here the CDR3 reads CASSPRGPNYNEQFF. CDR3 nucleotide sequence: TGTGCCAGCAGCCCGCGGGGGCCCAACTACAATGAGCAGTTCTTC.

This clonotype was counted ten times or more. The chain recombines TRBV20-1 with TRBJ1-1; no clear D. The CDR3 runs to 10 residues. Per the germline V gene, CDR1 is DFQATT and CDR2 is SNEGSKA (reference sequence). The V gene lost 6 bases and the J gene lost 3 bases, with 5 bases spanning the gap. The CDR3 sequence: CSAGYTEAFF. The CDR3 DNA sequence: TGCAGTGCAGGGTACACTGAAGCTTTCTTT.

The V and J genes are TRBV7-2 and TRBJ2-1; D is uncertain. The CDR3 runs to 14 residues. Between the trimmed V and J ends, which lost 2 bases and 3 bases, there was a span of 8 bases. The germline V gene encodes CDR1 SGHTA and CDR2 FQGNSA. The CDR3 loop reads CASSLSPDYNEQFF. The CDR3 DNA sequence: TGTGCCAGCAGCTTATCGCCGGACTACAATGAGCAGTTCTTC.

The genes are TRBV6-5 and TRBJ2-4, with TRBD1 identical over 11 bases. Germline V lookup: CDR1 MNHEY, CDR2 SVGAGI. The ends lost 5 bases at V and 3 bases at J; junction bases unmatched: 6. The CDR3 totals 16 residues. The CDR3 nucleotides are TGTGCCAGCAGTCCCTTAGGGACAGGGGGCAAAAACATTCAGTACTTC. The encoded protein is CASSPLGTGGKNIQYF.

This clonotype was seen repeatedly, ten times or more. V is TRBV6-5 and J is TRBJ2-7; D is possibly TRBD1 (6 bases). Germline lookup yields CDR1 MNHEY and CDR2 SVGAGI. V lost 2 bases to trimming and J lost 3 bases, with 14 bases between them. This CDR3 is built from 15 residues. The CDR3, as DNA: TGTGCCAGCAGTTACAGTGCTACAGGGAGCTACGAGCAGTACTTC. This gives the protein CASSYSATGSYEQYF.

The chain combines TRBV12-3 or TRBV12-4 with TRBJ2-5; unclear D gene. Deletions cut 5 bases from V and 0 bases from J, with 10 bases between. The CDR3 consists of 14 residues. This CDR3 reads CASSQTDYQETQYF. The CDR3 bases are TGTGCCAGCAGTCAGACCGATTACCAAGAGACCCAGTACTTC.

This sequence joins TRBV6-1 and TRBJ1-6; D gene ambiguous. The germline V gene has CDR1 MNHNS and CDR2 SASEGT. The germline V and J ends were trimmed by 11 bases and 1 base, with 15 bases remaining between them. The CDR3 runs 15 residues. The DNA for the CDR3 is TGTGCCGTACGGGGTGGATGGTCCTATAATTCACCCCTCCACTTT. Amino acid sequence: CAVRGGWSYNSPLHF.

This clonotype was recorded a few times. The chain combines TRBV12-3 or TRBV12-4 with TRBJ2-1; no firm D call. V lost 3 bases, J lost 0 bases, and 9 bases lay in between. The CDR3 covers 15 residues. The CDR3 protein is CASSFQQSSYNEQFF. CDR3 bases: TGTGCCAGCAGTTTCCAACAGAGCTCCTACAATGAGCAGTTCTTC.

This clonotype was counted many times. The gene calls are TRBV5-1 and TRBJ2-3, with 7 bases matching TRBD2. The CDR3 runs to 16 residues. Germline V gene sequence: CDR1 SGHRS, CDR2 YFSETQ. The V and J ends lost 0 bases and 2 bases, in that order; junction bases with no gene match: 6. CDR3 in DNA: TGCGCCAGCAGCTTGGGATCCAGCGGGGTCACAGATACGCAGTATTTT. Its protein is CASSLGSSGVTDTQYF.

This clonotype has a count of ten or more. V and J are TRBV4-2 and TRBJ2-7; D ambiguous. The ends were cut back, 0 bases at V and 5 bases at J, with 14 bases in the middle. The germline CDR1 and CDR2 sequences are LGHNA and YNFKEQ. The CDR3 totals 15 residues. The CDR3 is CASSQDWMGVNEQYF. The CDR3 bases are TGTGCCAGCAGCCAAGACTGGATGGGCGTGAACGAGCAGTACTTC.

A few counts support this clonotype. V gene TRBV7-2 combines with J gene TRBJ1-2; D ambiguous. The CDR3 runs 14 residues. The germline gives CDR1 SGHTA, CDR2 FQGNSA. V lost 6 bases to trimming and J lost 7 bases, with 18 bases between them. The CDR3 spells CASRTTGGRAGYTF. In DNA, the CDR3 is TGTGCCAGCAGGACTACGGGTGGGAGGGCTGGCTACACCTTC.